A selection of T cell receptor beta chains follows, all from one sample in a study of blood T cell repertoires in COVID-19. Only in-frame clones appear in the TCRdb table, and some are missing; sequencing was by immunoSEQ multiplex PCR. Of about 200,000 clones listed, roughly four fifths are singletons. The sequenced sample was PBMCs or T cells enriched from blood (not recorded which). The receptors stem from a man aged 35-49 years who had recovered from COVID-19. Both conserved end residues are part of each CDR3. The order of the fields is V gene, D gene, CDR3 length, clone size, J gene, CDR3 protein, CDR3 DNA. A D gene is named only where the DNA matches it firmly. Clone size appears in some rows only: once, few, many, or a class for an expanded clone.

TRBV15,TRBD2,18,NA,TRBJ2-1,CATSSQSTSGRGRNEQFF,TGTGCCACCAGCAGTCAAAGCACTAGCGGGAGAGGAAGGAATGAGCAGTTCTTC
TRBV29-1,NA,13,NA,TRBJ2-2,CSVAEANTGELFF,TGCAGCGTTGCTGAGGCGAACACCGGGGAGCTGTTTTTT
TRBV11-3,TRBD2,15,NA,TRBJ2-5,CASSLGEGSEETQYF,TGTGCCAGCAGCTTAGGGGAGGGTTCGGAAGAGACCCAGTACTTC
TRBV3-1/TRBV3-2,NA,14,few,TRBJ1-5,CASSLTLSNQPQHF,TGTGCCAGCAGCCTGACATTGAGCAATCAGCCCCAGCATTTT
TRBV28,NA,12,NA,TRBJ1-4,CASRDLDRILFF,TGTGCCAGCCGGGATTTAGACCGTATTCTGTTTTTT
TRBV5-1,NA,14,NA,TRBJ1-2,CASSVNRETGGYTF,TGCGCCAGCAGCGTAAACAGGGAGACTGGAGGCTACACCTTC
TRBV5-1,NA,14,NA,TRBJ1-2,CASSFQDSNYGYTF,TGCGCCAGCAGCTTCCAGGACAGTAACTATGGCTACACCTTC
TRBV28,NA,16,few,TRBJ1-1,CASSLDLRAGDTEAFF,TGTGCCAGCAGTTTAGATTTGAGGGCCGGGGACACTGAAGCTTTCTTT
TRBV7-2,TRBD1,13,NA,TRBJ2-1,CASSSDRAGEQFF,TGTGCCAGCAGCTCGGACAGGGCGGGTGAGCAGTTCTTC
TRBV11-2,NA,17,NA,TRBJ2-2,CASSIMRIRGYTGELFF,TGTGCCAGCAGCATTATGAGGATCAGGGGTTACACCGGGGAGCTGTTTTTT
TRBV9,TRBD1,16,NA,TRBJ1-2,CASSVTHQQGENGYTF,TGTGCCAGCAGCGTCACACATCAACAGGGGGAGAATGGCTACACCTTC
TRBV27,NA,15,few,TRBJ1-5,CASSLSRASNQPQHF,TGTGCCAGCAGTTTGTCCAGGGCTAGCAATCAGCCCCAGCATTTT
TRBV10-2,TRBD2,13,NA,TRBJ2-1,CAGRLAGGNEQFF,TGCGCCGGCAGACTAGCGGGAGGGAATGAGCAGTTCTTC
TRBV7-2,NA,13,NA,TRBJ2-2,CASSFLLTGELFF,TGTGCCAGCAGCTTTCTGTTAACCGGGGAGCTGTTTTTT
TRBV7-7,TRBD1,15,NA,TRBJ2-3,CASSLGQGATDTQYF,TGTGCCAGCAGCTTAGGTCAGGGGGCCACAGATACGCAGTATTTT
TRBV19,NA,16,once,TRBJ2-2,CASRPGDGANTGELFF,TGTGCCTCCCGACCGGGGGACGGCGCGAACACCGGGGAGCTGTTTTTT